The present T cell receptor beta chain was sequenced within a study of identical twins. The study's findings and limits: Out-of-frame beta chain sequences displayed weaker excess sharing between twins.

Germline-derived CDR1 and CDR2 are SGDLS and YYNGEE. This CDR3 has 14 amino acids. The V end lost 5 bases, the J end lost 4 bases, and 15 bases lay between the germline ends. Donors were all healthy Caucasians. Template switching introduced a universal primer site, and the cDNA bore unique molecular identifiers. TCRdb re-called the 5' RACE reads through MiXCR, storing one row per CDR3 protein. The sample holds about 250,000 distinct CDR3 sequences, over 12% seen once. This clonotype appeared a few times. What it binds is unknown. Material for sequencing was memory (CD45RO+) T cells sorted from blood. The clonotype originates from a woman aged 18-35 years in good health. V gene TRBV9 combines with J gene TRBJ1-1; D is unresolved. The CDR3 loop reads CASSRTGLATEAFF. The CDR3 coding sequence is TGTGCCAGCAGTCGAACGGGGTTGGCCACTGAAGCTTTCTTT.